Detailed here is one T cell receptor beta chain. Its specificity is unknown. CDR1 and CDR2 (germline): PRHDT, FYEKMQ (reference sequence). The junction had 5 bases not matched to a gene; V was cut back by 7 bases and J by 6 bases. CDR3 length: 14 residues. In TCRdb, the RT-PCR reads were re-called with MiXCR into one record per CDR3 protein. The sample has over 20,000 distinct CDR3 sequences, under 85% seen once; the top ten hold about 5%. The record originates from a study of yellow fever vaccine responses in identical twins. Study-wide points: Twins' vaccine T cell response reportedly gave the appearance of partial convergence and partial personalization.

The starting material was T cells from blood (PBMCs), unsorted or a sorted subset (not recorded which), obtained before or after yellow fever vaccination (not recorded which). This clonotype originated in a young woman who received the yellow fever vaccine. The chain employs TRBV13 and TRBJ2-1, with 11 bases identical to TRBD2. As DNA, the CDR3 is TGTGCCAGCAAGACTAGCGGGGTCCCCAATGAGCAGTTCTTC. Translation gives CASKTSGVPNEQFF.